The 5 T cell receptor beta chains below were found in one sample sequenced in a study of cytomegalovirus exposure and HLA in healthy donors. The PCR employed 60 Vbeta primers together with 13 Jbeta primers. The table came from immunoSEQ multiplex PCR; TCRdb's copy has only in-frame clones and leaves some out. The sample yields about 100,000 clones, approximately 80% seen once. Sequences were obtained from PBMCs. All receptors come from a female donor in good health and CMV-seropositive.

The chain carries TRBV28 and TRBJ1-2; 10 bases match TRBD1. CDR3 length equals 17 residues. V dropped 4 bases and J dropped 4; count of bases not matched to a gene: 12. Germline-derived CDR1 and CDR2 are MDHEN and SYDVKM. CDR3 in DNA: TGTGCCAGCAGTTCCGGGACAGGGGAAGGGGGCCTCTATGGCTACACCTTC. This codes for CASSSGTGEGGLYGYTF.

The table lists this clone with a few counts. The rearrangement uses TRBV28 and TRBJ2-1, with a possible D match to TRBD1 (5 bases). The CDR3 totals 13 residues. V lost 5 bases and J 7 bases, leaving 12 bases between the germline ends. The germline V gene encodes CDR1 MDHEN and CDR2 SYDVKM. DNA of the CDR3: TGTGCCAGCAGTCTAGGGGAACGTAATGAGCAGTTCTTC. It codes for CASSLGERNEQFF.

The chain couples TRBV6-4 to TRBJ2-2; possibly TRBD2 for D (5 bases). The CDR3 is made up of 15 amino acids. CDR1 and CDR2 from the germline V gene are MRHNA and SNTAGT. V was cut by 1 base and J by 5 bases, with 11 bases left in between. The CDR3 protein is CASSDWGSGTGELFF. Written as DNA, the CDR3 is TGTGCCAGCAGTGACTGGGGTTCGGGGACCGGGGAGCTGTTTTTT.

V and J are TRBV7-9 and TRBJ2-5; 13 bases align to TRBD2. Germline trimming cut 1 base from V and 5 bases from J; bases unmatched to any gene: 7. CDR3 length: 17 residues. Germline V gives CDR1 SEHNR, CDR2 FQNEAQ (reference sequence). CDR3 region: CASSLGGLAGDGETQYF. The CDR3 DNA reads as TGTGCCAGCAGCTTAGGAGGACTAGCGGGAGACGGCGAGACCCAGTACTTC.

V usage is TRBV7-2 and J usage is TRBJ2-7; weak D call: TRBD1 (5 bases). The CDR3 consists of 14 residues. From germline, CDR1 is SGHTA and CDR2 FQGNSA. V shed 5 bases and J shed 5 bases, with 16 bases lying between them. CDR3 amino acids: CASSKPVQGHEQYF. The CDR3 DNA reads as TGTGCCAGCAGCAAACCAGTTCAGGGTCACGAGCAGTACTTC.